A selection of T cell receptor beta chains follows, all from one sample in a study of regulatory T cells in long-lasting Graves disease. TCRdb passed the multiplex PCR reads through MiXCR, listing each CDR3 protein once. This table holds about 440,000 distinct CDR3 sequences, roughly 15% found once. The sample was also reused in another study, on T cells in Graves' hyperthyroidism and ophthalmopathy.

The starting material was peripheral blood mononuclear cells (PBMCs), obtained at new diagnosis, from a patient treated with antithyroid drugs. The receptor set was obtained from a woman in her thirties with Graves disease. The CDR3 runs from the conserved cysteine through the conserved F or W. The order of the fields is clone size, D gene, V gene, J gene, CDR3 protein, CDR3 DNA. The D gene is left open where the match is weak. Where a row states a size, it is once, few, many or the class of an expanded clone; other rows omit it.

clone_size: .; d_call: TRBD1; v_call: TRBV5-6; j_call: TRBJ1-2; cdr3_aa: CASSWGQGVYGYTF; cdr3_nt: TGTGCCAGCAGCTGGGGACAGGGGGTTTATGGCTACACCTTC
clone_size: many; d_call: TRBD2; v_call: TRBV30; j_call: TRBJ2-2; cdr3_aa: CAWRASGNTGELFF; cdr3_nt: TGTGCCTGGAGAGCTAGCGGGAATACCGGGGAGCTGTTTTTT
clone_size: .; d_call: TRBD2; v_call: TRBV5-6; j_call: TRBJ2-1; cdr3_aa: CASSLDGLAGVVDQFF; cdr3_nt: TGTGCCAGCAGCTTGGATGGACTAGCGGGAGTGGTTGACCAGTTCTTC
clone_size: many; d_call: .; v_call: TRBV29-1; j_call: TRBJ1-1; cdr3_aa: CSAIGNTEAFF; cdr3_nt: TGCAGCGCGATCGGGAACACTGAAGCTTTCTTT
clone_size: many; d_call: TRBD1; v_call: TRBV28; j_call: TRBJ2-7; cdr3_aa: CASSLQRTGRYEQYF; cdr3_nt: TGTGCCAGCAGTTTGCAACGGACAGGACGATACGAGCAGTACTTC
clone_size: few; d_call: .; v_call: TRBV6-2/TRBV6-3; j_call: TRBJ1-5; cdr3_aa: CASSYSQLSNQPQHF; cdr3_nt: TGTGCCAGCAGTTACTCGCAACTGAGCAATCAGCCCCAGCATTTT
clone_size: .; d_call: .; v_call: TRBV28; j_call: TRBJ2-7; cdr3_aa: CASRTRRTSSYEQYF; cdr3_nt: TGTGCCAGCAGAACCAGAAGAACTAGCTCCTACGAGCAGTACTTC
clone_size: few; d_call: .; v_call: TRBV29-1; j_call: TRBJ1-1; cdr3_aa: CSVLTNTEAFF; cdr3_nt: TGCAGCGTTCTTACGAACACTGAAGCTTTCTTT
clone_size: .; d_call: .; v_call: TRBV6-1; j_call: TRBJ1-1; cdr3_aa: CASLDRRGTEAFF; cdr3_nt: TGTGCCAGCTTAGACCGACGGGGGACTGAAGCTTTCTTT
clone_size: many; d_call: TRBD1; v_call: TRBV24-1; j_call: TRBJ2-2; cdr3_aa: CATSSTDRGNTGELFF; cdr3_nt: TGTGCCACCAGTTCGACTGACAGGGGTAACACCGGGGAGCTGTTTTTT
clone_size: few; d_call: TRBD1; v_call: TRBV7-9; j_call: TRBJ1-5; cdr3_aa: CASRQGNSNQPQHF; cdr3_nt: TGTGCCAGCCGACAGGGGAATAGCAATCAGCCCCAGCATTTT
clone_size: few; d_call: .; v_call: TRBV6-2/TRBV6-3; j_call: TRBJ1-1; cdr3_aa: CASFTTRGGDTEAFF; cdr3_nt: TGTGCCAGCTTCACAACCAGGGGCGGGGACACTGAAGCTTTCTTT
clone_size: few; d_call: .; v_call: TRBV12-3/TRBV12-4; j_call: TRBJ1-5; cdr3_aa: CASIRGAGTIFQPQHF; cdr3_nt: TGTGCCAGCATCCGAGGGGCAGGGACAATTTTTCAGCCCCAGCATTTT
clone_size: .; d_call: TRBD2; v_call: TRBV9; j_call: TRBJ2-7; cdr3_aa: CASSPGLAGEAEQYF; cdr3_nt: TGTGCCAGCAGCCCTGGACTAGCGGGAGAAGCCGAGCAGTACTTC
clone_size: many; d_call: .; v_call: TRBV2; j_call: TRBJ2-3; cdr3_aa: CASSGGWGRTTDTQYF; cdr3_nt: TGTGCCAGCAGTGGTGGTTGGGGGAGAACCACAGATACGCAGTATTTT
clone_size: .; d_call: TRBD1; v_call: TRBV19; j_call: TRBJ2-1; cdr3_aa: CASSKPGQGVWEQFF; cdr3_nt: TGTGCCAGTAGTAAACCGGGACAGGGTGTATGGGAGCAGTTCTTC
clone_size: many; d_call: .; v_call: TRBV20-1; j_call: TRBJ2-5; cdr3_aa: CSARDNWRAGLGVQETQYF; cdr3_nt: TGCAGTGCTAGAGATAACTGGAGGGCAGGGCTTGGGGTCCAAGAGACCCAGTACTTC
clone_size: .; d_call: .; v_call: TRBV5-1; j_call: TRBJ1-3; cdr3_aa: CASSLEPGFAMTGNTIYF; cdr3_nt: TGCGCCAGCAGCTTGGAGCCGGGGTTCGCAATGACTGGAAACACCATATATTTT
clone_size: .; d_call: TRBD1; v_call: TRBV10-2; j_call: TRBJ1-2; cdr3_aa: CASSLTGVYGYTF; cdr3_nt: TGCGCCAGCAGTTTGACAGGGGTTTATGGCTACACCTTC
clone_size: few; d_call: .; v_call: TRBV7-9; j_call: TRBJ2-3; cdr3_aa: CASSVVGRQTDTQYF; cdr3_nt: TGTGCCAGCTCCGTCGTGGGCCGCCAGACAGATACGCAGTATTTT
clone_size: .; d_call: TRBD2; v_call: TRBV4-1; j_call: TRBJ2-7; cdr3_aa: CASSLAGGAEQYF; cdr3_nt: TGCGCCAGCAGCCTAGCGGGGGGTGCCGAGCAGTACTTC
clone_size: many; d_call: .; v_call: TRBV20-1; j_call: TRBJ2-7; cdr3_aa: CSARAHSNSYEQYF; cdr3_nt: TGCAGTGCTAGAGCCCATAGTAACTCCTACGAGCAGTACTTC
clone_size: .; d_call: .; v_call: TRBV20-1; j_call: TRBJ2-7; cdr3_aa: CSARDKVLSSYEQYF; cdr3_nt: TGCAGTGCTAGAGATAAGGTATTAAGTTCCTACGAGCAGTACTTC
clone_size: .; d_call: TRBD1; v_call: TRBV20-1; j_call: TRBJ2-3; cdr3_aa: CSARDKDRAGTDTQYF; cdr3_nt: TGCAGTGCTAGAGACAAGGACAGGGCGGGCACAGATACGCAGTATTTT
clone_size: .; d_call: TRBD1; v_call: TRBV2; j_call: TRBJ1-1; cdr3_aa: CASSSGQGRAEAFF; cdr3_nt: TGTGCCAGCAGCTCCGGACAGGGAAGGGCTGAAGCTTTCTTT
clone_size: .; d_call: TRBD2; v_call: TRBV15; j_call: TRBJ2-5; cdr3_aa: CATSKGLAGGPLRETQYF; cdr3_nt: TGTGCCACCAGCAAGGGACTAGCGGGAGGGCCGCTACGGGAGACCCAGTACTTC
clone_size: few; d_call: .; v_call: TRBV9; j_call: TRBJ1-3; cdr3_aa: CASSASGEPIAGNTIYF; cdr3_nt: TGTGCCAGCAGCGCATCCGGGGAACCGATTGCTGGAAACACCATATATTTT